This T cell receptor beta chain comes out of a study of cytomegalovirus exposure and HLA in healthy donors. TCRdb keeps only in-frame clones here, not all; method: immunoSEQ multiplex PCR. This sample carries about 160,000 clones, around nine tenths of them seen once, and the ten largest clones take approximately 2.2%. Study findings and constraints: Using the classifier, cytomegalovirus status was reportedly diagnosed with high specificity and sensitivity. Associated with cytomegalovirus, according to the listing, were 150 to 200 TCR beta chains. Across donors, most TCRs were seen rarely, yet some public ones were widespread. Confirmation was obtained in vitro that a few CMV-associated chains are specific for CMV antigens.

The CDR3 totals 18 residues. Germline V lookup: CDR1 KGHSH, CDR2 LQKENI. V shed 5 bases and J 3 bases; nucleotides not matched to a gene: 15. Note on this clone: Its antigen is not known.

Input material: PBMCs. The receptor was isolated from a woman aged 18-29 years in good health and CMV-seronegative. The rearrangement links TRBV18 to TRBJ2-7; 11 nucleotides match TRBD1. The CDR3 region has the DNA TGTGCCAGCTCAACTTTAGCGCCATTGGGACAGGGGGGCTACGAGCAGTACTTC. Protein sequence: CASSTLAPLGQGGYEQYF.